This T cell receptor beta chain comes out of a study of early T cells in non-severe SARS-CoV-2 infection. Trimming cost V 6 bases and J 0 bases, with 14 bases left between them. CDR3 length equals 15 residues. Looked up from germline, CDR1 is MNHNY and CDR2 is SVGAGI (reference sequence). The protocol attached unique molecular identifiers to individual cDNA molecules. TCRdb processed the 5' RACE reads anew with MiXCR; each CDR3 protein has one entry. The sample shows more than 95,000 distinct CDR3 sequences, about 16% of them seen only once. J is TRBJ2-5 and V is TRBV6-6; TRBD2 is a possible D gene (5 bases). This clonotype was obtained from an adult who was a healthcare worker with PCR-confirmed SARS-CoV-2 infection or an uninfected control (not recorded which). The sequencing input was whole blood. CDR3 region: CASSLAWQYQETQYF. The CDR3 nucleotides are TGTGCCAGCAGCCTAGCTTGGCAGTACCAAGAGACCCAGTACTTC.